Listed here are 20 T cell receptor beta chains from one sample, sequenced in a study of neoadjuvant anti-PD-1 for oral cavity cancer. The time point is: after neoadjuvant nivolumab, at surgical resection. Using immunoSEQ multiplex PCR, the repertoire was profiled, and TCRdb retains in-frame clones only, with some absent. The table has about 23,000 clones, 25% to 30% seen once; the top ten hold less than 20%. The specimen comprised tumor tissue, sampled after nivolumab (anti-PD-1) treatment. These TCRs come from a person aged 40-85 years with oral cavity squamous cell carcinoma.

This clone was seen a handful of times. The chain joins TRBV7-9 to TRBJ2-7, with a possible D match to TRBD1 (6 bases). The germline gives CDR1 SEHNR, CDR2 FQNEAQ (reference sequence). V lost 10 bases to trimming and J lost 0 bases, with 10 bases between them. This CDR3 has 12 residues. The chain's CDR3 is CATGQSSYEQYF. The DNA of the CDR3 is TGTGCCACAGGACAGAGCTCCTACGAGCAGTACTTC.

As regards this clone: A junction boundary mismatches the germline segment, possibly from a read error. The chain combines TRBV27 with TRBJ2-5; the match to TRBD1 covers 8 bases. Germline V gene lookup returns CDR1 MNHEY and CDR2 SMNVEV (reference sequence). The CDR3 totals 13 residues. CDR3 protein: CAGRRTGGETQYF. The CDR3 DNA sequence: TGTGCCGGCAGACGAACAGGGGGAGAGACCCAGTACTTC.

CDR3 protein: CASSGGTGHTDTQYF. CDR3 DNA: TGCGCCAGCAGCGGCGGGACAGGACACACAGATACGCAGTATTTT. J is TRBJ2-3 and V is TRBV5-1; 8 bases fit TRBD1. After removal of 4 bases from V and 2 bases from J, the junction contained 6 bases not matched to a gene. The CDR3 loop spans 15 amino acids. CDR1 and CDR2 from the germline V gene are SGHRS and YFSETQ.

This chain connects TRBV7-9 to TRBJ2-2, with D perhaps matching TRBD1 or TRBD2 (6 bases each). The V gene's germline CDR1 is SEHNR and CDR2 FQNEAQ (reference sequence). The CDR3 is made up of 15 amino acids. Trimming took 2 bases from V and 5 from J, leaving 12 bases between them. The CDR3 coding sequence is TGTGCCAGCAGCTTACGCCTAGGGGGGACCGGGGAGCTGTTTTTT. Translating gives CASSLRLGGTGELFF.

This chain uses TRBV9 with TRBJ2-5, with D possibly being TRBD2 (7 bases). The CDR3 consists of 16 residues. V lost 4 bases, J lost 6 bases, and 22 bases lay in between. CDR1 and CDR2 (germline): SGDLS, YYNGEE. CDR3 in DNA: TGTGCCAGCAGCCCCGGTGGGGGGGCCGTCGCGAAGACCCAGTACTTC. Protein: CASSPGGGAVAKTQYF.

The CDR3 protein is CASSITPIQETQYF. Here the CDR3 DNA reads TGTGCCAGCAGCATAACCCCAATCCAAGAGACCCAGTACTTC. V usage is TRBV7-9 and J usage is TRBJ2-5; D ambiguous. This CDR3 has 14 amino acids. V lost 5 bases and J lost 1, with 11 bases in between. Germline CDR1 reads SEHNR; CDR2 reads FQNEAQ (reference sequence).

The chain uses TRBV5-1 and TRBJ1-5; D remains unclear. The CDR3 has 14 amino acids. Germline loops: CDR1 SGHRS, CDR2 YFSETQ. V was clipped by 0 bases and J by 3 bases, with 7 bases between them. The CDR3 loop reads CASSLDSHNQPQHF. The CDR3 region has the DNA TGCGCCAGCAGCTTGGACAGCCACAATCAGCCCCAGCATTTT.

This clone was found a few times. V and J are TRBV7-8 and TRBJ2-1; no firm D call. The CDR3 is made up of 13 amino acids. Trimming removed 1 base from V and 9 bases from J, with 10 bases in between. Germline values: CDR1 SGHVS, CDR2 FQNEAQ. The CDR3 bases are TGTGCCAGCAGCTTAGGCAGTTATGGTGAGCAGTTCTTC. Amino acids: CASSLGSYGEQFF.

The CDR3 DNA reads as TGTGCCAGCAGCAAGGGGTGGGACTACGAGCAGTACTTC. It specifies CASSKGWDYEQYF. The chain links TRBV9 to TRBJ2-7; tentative D call: TRBD1 (5 bases). Germline V CDR1 and CDR2: SGDLS, YYNGEE. Trimming stripped 4 bases from V and 3 bases from J, with 11 bases between. This CDR3 region has 13 residues.

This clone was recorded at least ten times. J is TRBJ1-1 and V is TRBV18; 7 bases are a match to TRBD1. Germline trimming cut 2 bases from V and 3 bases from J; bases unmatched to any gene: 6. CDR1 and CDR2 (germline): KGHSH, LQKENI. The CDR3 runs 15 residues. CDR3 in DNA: TGTGCCAGCTCACCAGTGGGGACAGATTACACTGAAGCTTTCTTT. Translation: CASSPVGTDYTEAFF.

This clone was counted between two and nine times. The CDR3 sequence is CASIGQPGSPLHF. The CDR3 DNA is TGTGCCAGCATTGGACAGCCGGGGTCACCCCTCCACTTT. This chain joins TRBV2 and TRBJ1-6; a weak D match, TRBD1 (6 bases). This CDR3 has 13 residues. Germline-derived CDR1 and CDR2 are SNHLY and FYNNEI. The germline V and J ends were trimmed by 7 bases and 10 bases, with 14 bases remaining between them.

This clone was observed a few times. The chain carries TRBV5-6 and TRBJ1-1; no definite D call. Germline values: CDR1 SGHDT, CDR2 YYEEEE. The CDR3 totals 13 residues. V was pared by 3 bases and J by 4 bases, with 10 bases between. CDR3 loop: CASSSVGTTEAFF. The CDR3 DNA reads TGTGCCAGCAGCTCTGTCGGAACCACTGAAGCTTTCTTT.

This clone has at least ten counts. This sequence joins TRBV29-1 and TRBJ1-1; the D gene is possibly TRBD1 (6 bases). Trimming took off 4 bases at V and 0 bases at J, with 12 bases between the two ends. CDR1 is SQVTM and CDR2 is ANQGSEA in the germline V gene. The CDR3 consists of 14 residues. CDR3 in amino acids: CSVARTAMNTEAFF. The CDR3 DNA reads TGCAGCGTTGCCCGGACAGCCATGAACACTGAAGCTTTCTTT.

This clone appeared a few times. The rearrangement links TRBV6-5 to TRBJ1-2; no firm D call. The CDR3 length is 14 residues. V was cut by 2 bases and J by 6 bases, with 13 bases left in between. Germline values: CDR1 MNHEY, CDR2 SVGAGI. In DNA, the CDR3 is TGTGCCAGCAGTTACAGTGGCGCGAGTGATGGCTACACCTTC. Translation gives CASSYSGASDGYTF.

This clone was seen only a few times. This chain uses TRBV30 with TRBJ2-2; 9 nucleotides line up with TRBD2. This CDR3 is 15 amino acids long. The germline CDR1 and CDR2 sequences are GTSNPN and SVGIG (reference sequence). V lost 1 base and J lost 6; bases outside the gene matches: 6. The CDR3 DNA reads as TGTGCCTGGAGTGCTCTAGCGGGGATCCCCGGGGAGCTGTTTTTT. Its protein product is CAWSALAGIPGELFF. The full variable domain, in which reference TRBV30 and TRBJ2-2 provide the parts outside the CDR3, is SQTIHQWPATLVQPVGSPLSLECTVEGTSNPNLYWYRQAAGRGLQLLFYSVGIGQISSEVPQNLSASRPQDRQFILSSKKLLLSDSGFYLCAWSALAGIPGELFFGEGSRLTVL.

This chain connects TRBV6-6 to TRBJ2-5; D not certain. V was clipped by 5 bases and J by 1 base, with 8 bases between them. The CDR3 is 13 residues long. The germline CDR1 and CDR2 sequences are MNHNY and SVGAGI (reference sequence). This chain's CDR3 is CASSQDVQETQYF. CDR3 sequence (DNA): TGTGCCAGCAGTCAGGACGTCCAAGAGACCCAGTACTTC.

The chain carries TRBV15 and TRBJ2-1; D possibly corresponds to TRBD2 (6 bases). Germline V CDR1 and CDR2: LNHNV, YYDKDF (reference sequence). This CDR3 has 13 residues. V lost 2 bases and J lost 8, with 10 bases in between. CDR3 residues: CATSRLGSDEQFF. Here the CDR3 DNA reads TGTGCCACCAGCAGACTCGGGAGCGATGAGCAGTTCTTC.

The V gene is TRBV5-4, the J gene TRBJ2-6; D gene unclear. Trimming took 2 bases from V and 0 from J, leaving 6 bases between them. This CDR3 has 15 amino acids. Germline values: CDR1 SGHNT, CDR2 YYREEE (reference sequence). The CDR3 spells CASSLPISGANVLTF. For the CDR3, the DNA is TGTGCCAGCAGCTTACCAATCTCTGGGGCCAACGTCCTGACTTTC.

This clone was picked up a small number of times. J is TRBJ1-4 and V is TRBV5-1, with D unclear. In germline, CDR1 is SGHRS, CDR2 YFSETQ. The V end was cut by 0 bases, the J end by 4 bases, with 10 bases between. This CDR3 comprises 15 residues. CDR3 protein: CASSLAGQRNEKLFF. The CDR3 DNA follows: TGCGCCAGCAGCTTGGCCGGGCAGCGTAATGAAAAACTGTTTTTT.

The CDR3 DNA is TGTGCCAGCACCCCACTCCGGCAGGGGGCTGGGGAAAAACTGTTTTTT. This gives the protein CASTPLRQGAGEKLFF. The rearrangement joins TRBV28 to TRBJ1-4; 8 nucleotides align to TRBD1. Trimming took 7 bases from V and 8 from J; bases not matched to a gene: 15. CDR1 MDHEN and CDR2 SYDVKM come from the germline V gene. The CDR3 runs 16 residues.